Listed below are T cell receptor beta chains from one sample, sequenced in a study of blood T cell repertoires in COVID-19. Here immunoSEQ multiplex PCR was the method, and the copy in TCRdb shows in-frame clones only, minus some. The sample has fewer than 200,000 clones, nearly 90% seen once. The sample was peripheral blood. The receptors shown here come from a man between 60 and 70 years old with active or convalescent COVID-19. CDR3s include the opening cysteine and the closing phenylalanine or tryptophan. D genes are given only for firm matches. Expanded clones are given a class, and other clones once, few, many or no size at all.

DNA: TGTGCCAGCCCAGGTGATTACAATGAGCAGTTCTTC
CDR3: CASPGDYNEQFF
size: NA
V: TRBV2
D: NA
J: TRBJ2-1

DNA: TGTGCCAGTACCTTTGCGGGGGCTTACAATGAGCAGTTCTTC
CDR3: CASTFAGAYNEQFF
size: NA
V: TRBV19
D: NA
J: TRBJ2-1

DNA: TGCGCCAGCAGCCAATCTCGGACAGGGGGACGTGGCTACACCTTC
CDR3: CASSQSRTGGRGYTF
size: NA
V: TRBV4-1
D: TRBD1
J: TRBJ1-2

DNA: TGTGCCAGCAGCAAAGCTCTGGGCGGGGGTAGGGAGACCCAGTACTTC
CDR3: CASSKALGGGRETQYF
size: NA
V: TRBV21-1
D: NA
J: TRBJ2-5

DNA: TGTGCCAGCAGTTATGCAGGGTTAGAGACCCAGTACTTC
CDR3: CASSYAGLETQYF
size: NA
V: TRBV6-5
D: NA
J: TRBJ2-5

DNA: TGTGCCACCAGGGAGGGGCCTAGAAGCAATCAGCCCCAGCATTTT
CDR3: CATREGPRSNQPQHF
size: NA
V: TRBV6-5
D: NA
J: TRBJ1-5

DNA: TGCGCCAGCAGGGCGACAGACTTAAATCAGCCCCAGCATTTT
CDR3: CASRATDLNQPQHF
size: NA
V: TRBV10-2
D: NA
J: TRBJ1-5

DNA: TGTGCCAGCAGCCCCCCGATAACTAGCGGGGGCCGTGGGACCCAGTACTTC
CDR3: CASSPPITSGGRGTQYF
size: NA
V: TRBV3-1/TRBV3-2
D: TRBD2
J: TRBJ2-5

DNA: TGTGCCAGCAGCCAAGATCGGTGGACAGGGGGTCAGCCCCAGCATTTT
CDR3: CASSQDRWTGGQPQHF
size: NA
V: TRBV14
D: TRBD1
J: TRBJ1-5

DNA: TGTGCCAGCAGCTTGCCGTCGGACAGTTGGGTCCTAAATTCACCCCTCCACTTT
CDR3: CASSLPSDSWVLNSPLHF
size: NA
V: TRBV5-4
D: NA
J: TRBJ1-6

DNA: TGTGCCAGCTCGCCGGGACAGGGGGCGATAGGGCAGCCCCAGCATTTT
CDR3: CASSPGQGAIGQPQHF
size: once
V: TRBV18
D: TRBD1
J: TRBJ1-5

DNA: TGTGCCACCTGGAGGGGAAACTTCCCGAACACTGAAGCTTTCTTT
CDR3: CATWRGNFPNTEAFF
size: NA
V: TRBV6-5
D: NA
J: TRBJ1-1

DNA: TGTGCCAGCAGTGTGCCGGAGGGAGGGCTCTTAGCGGGCGATGAGCAGTTCTTC
CDR3: CASSVPEGGLLAGDEQFF
size: NA
V: TRBV2
D: TRBD2
J: TRBJ2-1

DNA: TGTGCCAGCAGTGAGAGACGGCGGATCGACGGCATTCAGTACTTC
CDR3: CASSERRRIDGIQYF
size: NA
V: TRBV6-1
D: NA
J: TRBJ2-4

DNA: TGTGCCAGCAGCCCCAGGGGTATAAGCAATCAGCCCCAGCATTTT
CDR3: CASSPRGISNQPQHF
size: NA
V: TRBV7-8
D: NA
J: TRBJ1-5

DNA: TGTGCCAGCAGCCTGGGACAGAGCTCCTACAATGAGCAGTTCTTC
CDR3: CASSLGQSSYNEQFF
size: NA
V: TRBV5-8
D: TRBD1
J: TRBJ2-1

DNA: TGTGCCAGCAGTCGAGACATTGACACCGGGGAGCTGTTTTTT
CDR3: CASSRDIDTGELFF
size: NA
V: TRBV11-2
D: NA
J: TRBJ2-2

DNA: TGTGCCAGCAGCGCCGGACTAGAACCCGGGGAGCTGTTTTTT
CDR3: CASSAGLEPGELFF
size: NA
V: TRBV11-3
D: TRBD2
J: TRBJ2-2

DNA: TGTGCCATCAGTGAGTTAGCGGTGCCCCGAAATTCACCCCTCCACTTT
CDR3: CAISELAVPRNSPLHF
size: NA
V: TRBV10-3
D: NA
J: TRBJ1-6

DNA: TGTGCCACCAGCAGAGGGCTAGGGGGGAGACTAGCGGGCACAGATACGCAGTATTTT
CDR3: CATSRGLGGRLAGTDTQYF
size: NA
V: TRBV15
D: TRBD2
J: TRBJ2-3

DNA: TGCGCCAGCAGCTCTCCCTCAGGGGCCAATGAGCAGTTCTTC
CDR3: CASSSPSGANEQFF
size: NA
V: TRBV5-1
D: NA
J: TRBJ2-1

DNA: TGTGCCAGTAGTATTACAGGATGGGCTGAAGCTTTCTTT
CDR3: CASSITGWAEAFF
size: once
V: TRBV19
D: NA
J: TRBJ1-1

DNA: TGTGCCAGCAGCCAAGGGGGGGGGAACGGCAATCAGCCCCAGCATTTT
CDR3: CASSQGGGNGNQPQHF
size: NA
V: TRBV3-1/TRBV3-2
D: NA
J: TRBJ1-5

DNA: TGTGCCAGCAGTTACTTGGACAGGTCCGCTGGGGAGCAGTACTTC
CDR3: CASSYLDRSAGEQYF
size: NA
V: TRBV6-5
D: TRBD1
J: TRBJ2-7

DNA: TGTGCCAGCAGCGGACAGGGGAGGACTGAAGCTTTCTTT
CDR3: CASSGQGRTEAFF
size: NA
V: TRBV5-4
D: TRBD1
J: TRBJ1-1

DNA: TGTGCCACCAGTGACCAAGGACAGGGCTACGAGCAGTACTTC
CDR3: CATSDQGQGYEQYF
size: few
V: TRBV24-1
D: TRBD1
J: TRBJ2-7

DNA: TGCAGCGGTATGGACAGGGGGAACACCGGGGAGCTGTTTTTT
CDR3: CSGMDRGNTGELFF
size: NA
V: TRBV29-1
D: TRBD1
J: TRBJ2-2

DNA: TGTGCCAGCAGCTCCTCCCCCACCGGAGAGGAAAAACTGTTTTTT
CDR3: CASSSSPTGEEKLFF
size: NA
V: TRBV5-5
D: NA
J: TRBJ1-4

DNA: TGTGCCAGCAGTTTGGGGCTCGGGGAGACCCAGTACTTC
CDR3: CASSLGLGETQYF
size: once
V: TRBV12-3/TRBV12-4
D: NA
J: TRBJ2-5

DNA: TGTGCCAGCAGTTCCCCCGGGACAGACTATGGCTACACCTTC
CDR3: CASSSPGTDYGYTF
size: NA
V: TRBV6-5
D: TRBD1
J: TRBJ1-2

DNA: TGTGCCAGCAGTTACCCCGGGGGAACCGGGGAGCTGTTTTTT
CDR3: CASSYPGGTGELFF
size: NA
V: TRBV6-5
D: NA
J: TRBJ2-2

DNA: TGTGCCAGTAGTATTAGGACAGGCACGGAAGCTTTCTTT
CDR3: CASSIRTGTEAFF
size: NA
V: TRBV19
D: TRBD1
J: TRBJ1-1

DNA: TGCGCCAGCAGCTCCGGGACAGGGAATCTAGAGACCCAGTACTTC
CDR3: CASSSGTGNLETQYF
size: NA
V: TRBV5-1
D: TRBD1
J: TRBJ2-5

DNA: TGTGCCAGCAGTGCGGACAGCCCGAACACCGGGGAGCTGTTTTTT
CDR3: CASSADSPNTGELFF
size: few
V: TRBV25-1
D: NA
J: TRBJ2-2

DNA: TGTGCCAGCAAGGGGGAGGGGTTCGGTTCACCCCTCCACTTT
CDR3: CASKGEGFGSPLHF
size: NA
V: TRBV6-5
D: NA
J: TRBJ1-6

DNA: TGTGCCAGCTCACCGAGGACACCGAGTCTGAACACTGAAGCTTTCTTT
CDR3: CASSPRTPSLNTEAFF
size: NA
V: TRBV18
D: NA
J: TRBJ1-1

DNA: TGTGCCAGCAGCGCATTAGACAGGGCAGGGGATGGCTACACCTTC
CDR3: CASSALDRAGDGYTF
size: NA
V: TRBV5-4
D: TRBD1
J: TRBJ1-2

DNA: TGTGCCAGCAGCGGACAGGGCACCGGGGAGCTGTTTTTT
CDR3: CASSGQGTGELFF
size: NA
V: TRBV7-9
D: TRBD1
J: TRBJ2-2